This is a list of T cell receptor beta chains from one sample in a study of a mutant IDH1 vaccine in newly diagnosed glioma. Which antigens these TCRs recognize remains unknown. Only in-frame clones appear in the TCRdb table, and some are missing; sequencing was by immunoSEQ multiplex PCR. The table has some 59,000 clones, about nine tenths seen once; the top ten hold around 1.9%. Here the sequenced sample was PBMCs, taken from a glioma patient whose treatment included an IDH1 peptide vaccine. The receptors here all came from a middle-aged man with glioma. CDR3s leave out the opening cysteine and the closing phenylalanine or tryptophan.

j_gene: TRBJ2-1
v_gene: TRBV29-1
CDR3aa: SVGGSYNEQF

j_gene: TRBJ2-2
v_gene: TRBV2
CDR3aa: ASQRGLAGTGELF

j_gene: TRBJ1-4
v_gene: TRBV4-1
CDR3aa: ASSQDLQGANANEKLF

j_gene: TRBJ2-6
v_gene: TRBV7-6
CDR3aa: ASLGSGANVLT

j_gene: TRBJ2-3
v_gene: TRBV7-2
CDR3aa: ASSLVPRRDLYTDTQY

j_gene: TRBJ1-1
v_gene: TRBV5-5
CDR3aa: ASSLGPNTEAF

j_gene: TRBJ2-1
v_gene: TRBV6-6
CDR3aa: ASRGLREQF

j_gene: TRBJ2-2
v_gene: TRBV28
CDR3aa: ASSSGTAYTGELF

j_gene: TRBJ1-5
v_gene: TRBV6-1
CDR3aa: ASSEAPGQGNQPQH

j_gene: TRBJ1-2
v_gene: TRBV7-9
CDR3aa: ASSLATGWGYT

j_gene: TRBJ2-2
v_gene: TRBV28
CDR3aa: ASSTQDGGSTGELF

j_gene: TRBJ1-6
v_gene: TRBV19
CDR3aa: ASSIPPPVGSPLH

j_gene: TRBJ1-1
v_gene: TRBV5-1
CDR3aa: ASSSDRGHDTEAF

j_gene: TRBJ2-2
v_gene: TRBV18
CDR3aa: ASSLPTGDTGELF

j_gene: TRBJ2-1
v_gene: TRBV19
CDR3aa: ASIGGSGKNEQF